Listed here are 23 T cell receptor beta chains from one sample, sequenced in a study of T cell changes during pregnancy in multiple sclerosis. This table comes from immunoSEQ multiplex PCR, and its TCRdb copy is limited to in-frame clones, with some not included. The sample gives around 34,000 clones, 90% of which show up once; approximately 12% is in the top ten. Sequences were derived from CD8+ T cells from peripheral blood mononuclear cells, sampled in the first trimester of pregnancy. The source of these receptors is a female donor with multiple sclerosis, enrolled in a pregnancy study.

This sequence joins TRBV27 and TRBJ2-5; tentatively, D is TRBD2 (6 bases). This CDR3 has 15 amino acids. Germline V CDR1 and CDR2: MNHEY, SMNVEV (reference sequence). V was pared by 5 bases and J by 4 bases, with 17 bases between. The CDR3 is CASSGSGGAGETQYF. The CDR3 nucleotides are TGTGCCAGCAGTGGGAGCGGCGGAGCGGGAGAGACCCAGTACTTC.

This rearrangement joins TRBV5-1 to TRBJ1-2; D call uncertain. The CDR3 totals 15 residues. Germline loops: CDR1 SGHRS, CDR2 YFSETQ. V lost 4 bases and J lost 0, with 13 bases in between. The CDR3 DNA reads as TGCGCCAGCAGCCTCACTCCGGAGGCTAACTATGGCTACACCTTC. It codes for CASSLTPEANYGYTF.

The gene calls are TRBV4-3 and TRBJ2-6; D not resolved. Per the germline V gene, CDR1 is LGHNA and CDR2 is YSLEER. The V and J ends lost 4 bases and 4 bases respectively, with 14 bases between them. The CDR3 covers 16 residues. CDR3 sequence reads: CASSLDAVTGANVLTF. The CDR3, as DNA: TGCGCCAGCAGCCTAGATGCGGTCACAGGGGCCAACGTCCTGACTTTC.

The rearrangement joins TRBV4-1 to TRBJ2-1, with D unclear. CDR3 size: 13 residues. Trimming removed 3 bases from V and 6 bases from J, with 9 bases in between. Germline CDR1 is MGHRA and CDR2 is YSYEKL. The CDR3 nucleotides read TGCGCCAGCAGCCAGCCGGGTTTCAATGAGCAGTTCTTC. As protein: CASSQPGFNEQFF.

V usage is TRBV7-9 and J usage is TRBJ1-4, with TRBD1 identical over 9 bases. The V gene's germline CDR1 is SEHNR and CDR2 FQNEAQ (reference sequence). This CDR3 has 14 amino acids. V dropped 3 bases and J dropped 7; count of bases not matched to a gene: 3. The CDR3 spells CASSLGDRAEKLFF. CDR3 coding DNA: TGTGCCAGCAGCTTGGGGGACAGGGCTGAAAAACTGTTTTTT.

J is TRBJ2-2 and V is TRBV7-9, with TRBD2 as a possible D gene (6 bases). The CDR3 extends over 13 amino acids. With 8 bases removed from V and 2 bases from J, the gap between germline ends came to 9 bases. Germline CDR1 reads SEHNR; CDR2 reads FQNEAQ (reference sequence). The CDR3 protein is CASPGLNTGELFF. The CDR3 region has the DNA TGTGCCAGCCCGGGACTTAACACCGGGGAGCTGTTTTTT.

This chain joins TRBV6-5 and TRBJ2-7, with 10 bases identical to TRBD2. J lost 3 bases, V lost 2 bases, and 7 bases had no gene match. This CDR3 comprises 16 residues. Germline CDR1 and CDR2: MNHEY and SVGAGI. The CDR3 DNA reads TGTGCCAGCAGTTACGCCGCTAGCGGGAGCGACTACGAGCAGTACTTC. It translates to CASSYAASGSDYEQYF.

V is TRBV2 and J is TRBJ2-5, with D maybe TRBD1 (5 bases). Germline V gene lookup returns CDR1 SNHLY and CDR2 FYNNEI. This CDR3 region has 17 residues. The ends were cut back, 5 bases at V and 2 bases at J, with 21 bases in the middle. CDR3 sequence reads: CASSPLLTEELQETQYF. For the CDR3, the DNA is TGTGCCAGCAGTCCACTTTTGACAGAGGAATTACAAGAGACCCAGTACTTC.

The chain employs TRBV28 and TRBJ2-7; D perhaps matches TRBD1 (5 bases). V was trimmed by 3 bases and J by 6 bases, leaving 27 bases between them. The germline CDR1 and CDR2 sequences are MDHEN and SYDVKM. The CDR3 totals 18 residues. The CDR3 reads CASSFLGIQREKGFEQYF. The CDR3 nucleotides are TGTGCCAGCAGTTTTCTAGGTATCCAGCGAGAAAAGGGGTTCGAGCAGTACTTC.

This chain links TRBV7-9 with TRBJ2-5, with D maybe TRBD1 (6 bases). The CDR3 spans 14 residues. Germline V gives CDR1 SEHNR, CDR2 FQNEAQ (reference sequence). With 1 base removed from V and 6 bases from J, the gap between germline ends came to 12 bases. The CDR3 nucleotides are TGTGCCAGCAGCTTAGAACAGGGCCGAAAGACCCAGTACTTC. Its translation is CASSLEQGRKTQYF. Full variable domain (rest looked up from reference TRBV7-9 and TRBJ2-5): DTGVSQNPRHKITKRGQNVTFRCDPISEHNRLYWYRQTLGQGPEFLTYFQNEAQLEKSRLLSDRFSAERPKGSFSTLEIQRTEQGDSAMYLCASSLEQGRKTQYFGPGTRLLVL.

This clone came up once. This chain connects TRBV27 to TRBJ2-1; 11 bases match TRBD2. The CDR3 has 13 residues. Germline assignment: CDR1 MNHEY and CDR2 SMNVEV (reference sequence). The V gene end was trimmed by 6 bases and the J gene end by 8 bases; junction bases not matched to a gene: 3. The CDR3 DNA reads as TGTGCCAGCAGGACTAGCGGGACCTATGAGCAGTTCTTC. Translating gives CASRTSGTYEQFF.

V and J are TRBV6-5 and TRBJ2-3; 12 bases fit TRBD2. The CDR3 loop spans 16 amino acids. Germline-derived CDR1 and CDR2 are MNHEY and SVGAGI. J was trimmed by 6 bases and V by 0 bases; bases with no gene match: 4. This CDR3 is CASSYSRLAGEDTQYF. CDR3 in DNA: TGTGCCAGCAGTTACTCTAGACTAGCGGGAGAGGATACGCAGTATTTT.

The chain links TRBV15 to TRBJ2-5; 9 positions agree with TRBD2. The junction had 11 bases not matched to a gene; V was cut back by 1 base and J by 5 bases. Germline CDR1 reads LNHNV; CDR2 reads YYDKDF (reference sequence). CDR3 size: 17 residues. The CDR3 nucleotides read TGTGCCACCAGCAGAGTAGCTGGCGGGAGGGCCGGGGAGACCCAGTACTTC. It is translated as CATSRVAGGRAGETQYF.

The gene calls are TRBV30 and TRBJ1-5; TRBD1 agrees at 9 bases. With V trimmed by 5 bases and J by 4 bases, 3 bases remained unmatched. CDR3 size: 13 residues. Germline V lookup: CDR1 GTSNPN, CDR2 SVGIG (reference sequence). In nucleotides, the CDR3 is TGTGCCTGGGCCGGGACAGGGAATCAGCCCCAGCATTTT. This sequence encodes CAWAGTGNQPQHF.

V is TRBV27 and J is TRBJ2-1; 8 bases align to TRBD2. There are 15 residues in the CDR3. Germline V gene sequence: CDR1 MNHEY, CDR2 SMNVEV (reference sequence). V shed 7 bases, J shed 3 bases, and the junction held 8 bases outside the gene matches. CDR3 amino acids: CASNTAGVDYNEQFF. The CDR3 nucleotides read TGTGCCAGCAACACAGCGGGAGTGGACTACAATGAGCAGTTCTTC.

V is TRBV6-5 and J is TRBJ2-7; the match to TRBD1 covers 7 bases. V dropped 3 bases and J dropped 3; count of bases not matched to a gene: 5. Germline V gene sequence: CDR1 MNHEY, CDR2 SVGAGI. This CDR3 spans 14 amino acids. This chain's CDR3 is CASSYGQGDYEQYF. The DNA for the CDR3 is TGTGCCAGCAGTTATGGGCAGGGGGACTACGAGCAGTACTTC.

The V call is TRBV6-5, the J call TRBJ2-1, with D uncertain. Looked up from germline, CDR1 is MNHEY and CDR2 is SVGAGI. The CDR3 extends over 15 amino acids. V shed 6 bases and J shed 0 bases, with 12 bases lying between them. CDR3 region: CASSFSTGSYNEQFF. DNA of the CDR3: TGTGCCAGCAGCTTTAGCACCGGCTCCTACAATGAGCAGTTCTTC.

This clone has just one count. V is TRBV29-1 and J is TRBJ2-2; D is undetermined. This CDR3 has 12 residues. Trimming cost V 6 bases and J 4 bases, with 9 bases left between them. From germline, CDR1 is SQVTM and CDR2 ANQGSEA. The CDR3 nucleotides are TGCAGCGTGGGTCCGGGCACCGGGGAGCTGTTTTTT. This gives the protein CSVGPGTGELFF.

J is TRBJ2-3 and V is TRBV5-5; 9 nucleotides match TRBD2. The CDR3 spans 16 residues. In germline, CDR1 is SGHKS, CDR2 YYEKEE (reference sequence). J lost 4 bases, V lost 1 base, and 7 bases had no gene match. CDR3 nucleotide sequence: TGTGCCAGCAGCTTGATGGCGGGAGGGTCACCAGATACGCAGTATTTT. The encoded protein is CASSLMAGGSPDTQYF.

The chain uses TRBV28 and TRBJ2-1, with 12 bases that match TRBD2. CDR1 is MDHEN, CDR2 SYDVKM, per germline. V trimming: 6 bases; J trimming: 7 bases; junction bases outside the gene matches: 7. The CDR3 totals 15 residues. The CDR3 reads CASSPTSGRMNEQFF. CDR3 in DNA: TGTGCCAGCAGCCCCACTAGCGGGAGGATGAATGAGCAGTTCTTC.

The rearrangement links TRBV14 to TRBJ2-5; D ambiguous. The length of the CDR3 is 15 residues. The V and J ends lost 1 base and 4 bases respectively, with 13 bases between them. The germline gives CDR1 SGHDN, CDR2 FVKESK. The CDR3 DNA is TGTGCCAGCAGCCAAGTTTCCGGTTACGGAGAGACCCAGTACTTC. As protein: CASSQVSGYGETQYF.

Notes on this clone: The DNA is omitted, as the CDR3 cannot be located on it reliably, and the CDR3 follows TCRdb's listing. This chain links TRBV21-1 with TRBJ2-6; the tabulated D call, TRBD2, remains unverified against the DNA. TRBV21-1 is termed a pseudogene. The CDR3 is 15 residues long, counting both termini. This CDR3 is CASSKVGSGANVLTF.

CDR3 region: CASSLATRGDTQYF. For the CDR3, the DNA is TGTGCCAGCAGCTTAGCCACTCGCGGAGATACGCAGTATTTT. The chain combines TRBV13 with TRBJ2-3; D is unclear. Trimming left V 1 base short and J 5 bases short, with 10 bases between. Germline assignment: CDR1 PRHDT and CDR2 FYEKMQ (reference sequence). This CDR3 is 14 amino acids long.